The rows below give T cell receptor beta chains drawn from one sample of a study of blood T cell repertoires in COVID-19. Assay: immunoSEQ multiplex PCR; the TCRdb copy retains only in-frame clones and omits some. This sample has some 95,000 clones; 65% to 90% occur once, and the top ten carry approximately 1.3%. Sequencing input: peripheral blood. These receptors came from a man of 80 years or more with active or convalescent COVID-19. Both conserved end residues are part of each CDR3. The order of the fields is D gene, V gene, clone size, CDR3 protein. D genes are given only for firm matches. Some rows mark clone size as missing; the rest say once, few, many or name a class of expanded clone.

-	TRBV5-1	-	CASSSQGWRNNEQFF
-	TRBV5-8	few	CASSFAKGGLMNTEAFF
-	TRBV5-1	-	CASSLAALGSTEAFF
-	TRBV3-1/TRBV3-2	once	CASSPTRMNTEAFF
TRBD1	TRBV28	-	CASSPRDRGVYEQYF
-	TRBV19	-	CASSRTTGDYEQYF
-	TRBV19	-	CASRNVGAGNTIYF
-	TRBV4-2	-	CASSQASGSGANVLTF
TRBD2	TRBV18	-	CASSPVAGPTDTQYF
TRBD1	TRBV7-9	few	CASSAGGVYEQYF
TRBD2	TRBV24-1	-	CATSALAGGPLGETQYF
TRBD2	TRBV7-9	-	CASSLVSGTSGRYNEQFF
-	TRBV7-6	-	CGGGQPQHF
TRBD2	TRBV5-4	-	CASSFGAGVGNEQFF
-	TRBV7-8	-	CASSQQGFNGYTF
TRBD2	TRBV7-2	once	CASSSRGEAVYEQYF
-	TRBV5-6	-	CASSLIGGENIQYF
-	TRBV2	-	CASSGGTEQFF
-	TRBV2	-	CASSELGYDTGELFF
TRBD1	TRBV6-5	-	CASRDRVGNQPQHF
-	TRBV21-1	few	CASSKPGHRITNEKLFF
-	TRBV7-9	-	CASSWDTNSGNTIYF
TRBD1	TRBV18	once	CASSPKGQSNTEAFF
TRBD2	TRBV19	-	CASRTSGIVSYNEQFF
-	TRBV20-1	-	CSADGGTEAFF
-	TRBV3-1/TRBV3-2	-	CASSPNRHLGEKLFF
TRBD1	TRBV29-1	-	CSVEVTRGQDTQYF
-	TRBV5-1	-	CASSLLQGGSGTEAFF
TRBD2	TRBV5-4	-	CASRGGGSYEQYF
TRBD1	TRBV24-1	once	CATSEGDSKETQYF
-	TRBV7-2	-	CASSLDGPSTLSHQYF
TRBD2	TRBV9	-	CASSPGTSGYTGELFF
TRBD1	TRBV30	-	CAWRPQGAIAEAFF
-	TRBV4-2	-	CASSQGGTTEAFF
-	TRBV7-6	-	CASSYDLGSGITDTQYF
-	TRBV10-3	once	CAISRENTGELFF
-	TRBV12-5	-	CASGLATPGQNYGYTF
-	TRBV28	-	CASSLRFGTQYF
-	TRBV18	-	CASSPLGARTEAFF
TRBD2	TRBV10-3	-	CAISGSQGGANSGPSSYNEQFF
TRBD2	TRBV2	-	CASSVTSGSPDTQYF
-	TRBV6-1	-	CASTQPPTVLSGYTF
TRBD1	TRBV7-6	-	CASSSGTGSGNTIYF
TRBD2	TRBV18	-	CASSPTSGDNEQFF
TRBD1	TRBV30	-	CAWSVVQGAWTQYF
-	TRBV19	-	CASSISPQGSFYEQYF
TRBD1	TRBV25-1	-	CASSEGQQGYGYTF
-	TRBV29-1	once	CSVRVGGQIYEQYF
-	TRBV7-9	-	CASSPPGMAGYEQYF
TRBD2	TRBV19	-	CASSSGLAPTYEQYF
-	TRBV3-1/TRBV3-2	-	CASSPSSGNTIYF
-	TRBV10-3	-	CAISESLARSETQYF
-	TRBV9	-	CASSVGGSGTYNEQFF
TRBD1	TRBV6-5	-	CATGGQGRSDYGYTF